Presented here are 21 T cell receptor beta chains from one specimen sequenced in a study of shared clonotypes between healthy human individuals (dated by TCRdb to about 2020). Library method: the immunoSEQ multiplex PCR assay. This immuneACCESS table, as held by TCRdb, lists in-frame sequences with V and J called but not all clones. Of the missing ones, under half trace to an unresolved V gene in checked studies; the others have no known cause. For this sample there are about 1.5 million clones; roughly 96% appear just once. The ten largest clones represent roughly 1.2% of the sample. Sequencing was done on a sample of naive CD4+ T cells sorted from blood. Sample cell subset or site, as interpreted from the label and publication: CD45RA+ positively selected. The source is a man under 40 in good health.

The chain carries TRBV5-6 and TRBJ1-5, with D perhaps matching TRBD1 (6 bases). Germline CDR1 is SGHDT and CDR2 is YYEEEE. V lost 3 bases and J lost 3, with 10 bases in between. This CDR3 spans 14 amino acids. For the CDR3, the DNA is TGTGCCAGCAGCTATGGACAGTACAATCAGCCCCAGCATTTT. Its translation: CASSYGQYNQPQHF.

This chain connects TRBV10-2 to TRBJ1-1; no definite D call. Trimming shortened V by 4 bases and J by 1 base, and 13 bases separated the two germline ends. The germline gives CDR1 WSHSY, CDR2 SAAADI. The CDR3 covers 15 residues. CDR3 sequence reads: CASSVRANPNTEAFF. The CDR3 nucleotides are TGCGCCAGCAGTGTTCGGGCAAACCCGAACACTGAAGCTTTCTTT.

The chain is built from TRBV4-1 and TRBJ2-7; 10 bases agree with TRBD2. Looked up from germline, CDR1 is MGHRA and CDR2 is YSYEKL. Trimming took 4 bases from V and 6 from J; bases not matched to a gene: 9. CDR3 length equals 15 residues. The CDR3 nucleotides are TGCGCCAGCAGCCTACCGACTAGCGGGCGCTCCGAGCAGTACTTC. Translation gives CASSLPTSGRSEQYF.

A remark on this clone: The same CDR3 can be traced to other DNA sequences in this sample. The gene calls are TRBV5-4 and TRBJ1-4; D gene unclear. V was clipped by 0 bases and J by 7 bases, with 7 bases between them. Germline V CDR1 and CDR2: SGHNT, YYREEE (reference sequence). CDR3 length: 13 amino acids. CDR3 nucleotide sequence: TGTGCCAGCAGCTTGGAAGGCGGTGAAAAACTGTTTTTT. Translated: CASSLEGGEKLFF.

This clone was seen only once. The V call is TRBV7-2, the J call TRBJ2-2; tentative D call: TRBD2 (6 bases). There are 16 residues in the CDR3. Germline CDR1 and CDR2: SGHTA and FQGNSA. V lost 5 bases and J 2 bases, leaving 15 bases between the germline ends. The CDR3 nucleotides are TGTGCCAGCAGCCAGTTGACTAGGGGAAACACCGGGGAGCTGTTTTTT. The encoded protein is CASSQLTRGNTGELFF. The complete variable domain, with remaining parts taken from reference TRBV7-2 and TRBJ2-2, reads GAGVSQSPSNKVTEKGKDVELRCDPISGHTALYWYRQSLGQGLEFLIYFQGNSAPDKSGLPSDRFSAERTGGSVSTLTIQRTQQEDSAVYLCASSQLTRGNTGELFFGEGSRLTVL.

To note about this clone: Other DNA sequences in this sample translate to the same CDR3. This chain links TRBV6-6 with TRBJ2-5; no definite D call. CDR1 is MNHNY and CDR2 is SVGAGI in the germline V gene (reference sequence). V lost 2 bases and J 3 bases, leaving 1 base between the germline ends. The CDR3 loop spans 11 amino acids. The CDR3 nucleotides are TGTGCCAGCAGTTACGAAGAGACCCAGTACTTC. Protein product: CASSYEETQYF.

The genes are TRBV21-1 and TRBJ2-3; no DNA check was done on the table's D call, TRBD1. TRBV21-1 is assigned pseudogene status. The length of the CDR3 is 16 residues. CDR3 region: CASSRAGPKKTDTQYF. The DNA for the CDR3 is TGTGCCAGCAGCAGAGCGGGGCCTAAAAAAACAGATACGCAGTATTTT.

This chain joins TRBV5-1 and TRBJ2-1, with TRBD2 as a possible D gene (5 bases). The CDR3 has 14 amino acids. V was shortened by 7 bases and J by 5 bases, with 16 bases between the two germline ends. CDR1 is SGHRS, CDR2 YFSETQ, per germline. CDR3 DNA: TGCGCCAGCCACTCTCAGCGGATGGACAATGAGCAGTTCTTC. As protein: CASHSQRMDNEQFF.

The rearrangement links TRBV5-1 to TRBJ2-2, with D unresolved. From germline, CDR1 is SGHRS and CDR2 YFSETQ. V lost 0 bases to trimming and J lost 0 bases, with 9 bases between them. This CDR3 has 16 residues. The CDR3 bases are TGCGCCAGCAGCTTGGATGCGGTTACGAACACCGGGGAGCTGTTTTTT. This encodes CASSLDAVTNTGELFF. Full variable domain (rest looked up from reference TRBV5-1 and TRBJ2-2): KAGVTQTPRYLIKTRGQQVTLSCSPISGHRSVSWYQQTPGQGLQFLFEYFSETQRNKGNFPGRFSGRQFSNSRSEMNVSTLELGDSALYLCASSLDAVTNTGELFFGEGSRLTVL.

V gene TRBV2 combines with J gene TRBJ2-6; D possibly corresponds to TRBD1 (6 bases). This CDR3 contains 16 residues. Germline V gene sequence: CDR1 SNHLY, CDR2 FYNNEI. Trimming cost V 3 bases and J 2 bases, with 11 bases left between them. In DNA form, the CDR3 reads TGTGCCAGCAGTGACCTCAGACAGGCTGGGGCCAACGTCCTGACTTTC. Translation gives CASSDLRQAGANVLTF.

The CDR3 nucleotides read TGTGCCAGCAGTTTGGACAGGAACACTGAAGCTTTCTTT. Translating it yields CASSLDRNTEAFF. This chain uses TRBV28 with TRBJ1-1, with D possibly being TRBD1 (6 bases). CDR1 and CDR2 from the germline V gene are MDHEN and SYDVKM. The CDR3 sequence is 13 residues long. The V end was cut by 3 bases, the J end by 1 base, with 6 bases between.

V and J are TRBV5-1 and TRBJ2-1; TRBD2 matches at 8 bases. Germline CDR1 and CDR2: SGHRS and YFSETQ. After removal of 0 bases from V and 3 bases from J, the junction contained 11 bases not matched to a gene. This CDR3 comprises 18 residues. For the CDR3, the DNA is TGCGCCAGCAGCTTGGGTCTCGGGAGGGCCGCCAGCTACAATGAGCAGTTCTTC. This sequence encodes CASSLGLGRAASYNEQFF. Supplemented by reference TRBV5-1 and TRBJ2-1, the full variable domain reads KAGVTQTPRYLIKTRGQQVTLSCSPISGHRSVSWYQQTPGQGLQFLFEYFSETQRNKGNFPGRFSGRQFSNSRSEMNVSTLELGDSALYLCASSLGLGRAASYNEQFFGPGTRLTVL.

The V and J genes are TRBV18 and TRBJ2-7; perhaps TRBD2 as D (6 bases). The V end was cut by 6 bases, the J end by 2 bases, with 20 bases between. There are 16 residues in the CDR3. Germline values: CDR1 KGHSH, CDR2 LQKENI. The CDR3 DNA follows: TGTGCCAGCTCCCGCCTTTCTGCGGGATCCACCTACGAGCAGTACTTC. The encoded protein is CASSRLSAGSTYEQYF.

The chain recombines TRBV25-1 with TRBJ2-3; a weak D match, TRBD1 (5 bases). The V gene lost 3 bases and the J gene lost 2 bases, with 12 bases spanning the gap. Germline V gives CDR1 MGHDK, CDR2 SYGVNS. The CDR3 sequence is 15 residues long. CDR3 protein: CASSEDTSYTDTQYF. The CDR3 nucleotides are TGTGCCAGCAGTGAGGACACCTCCTACACAGATACGCAGTATTTT.

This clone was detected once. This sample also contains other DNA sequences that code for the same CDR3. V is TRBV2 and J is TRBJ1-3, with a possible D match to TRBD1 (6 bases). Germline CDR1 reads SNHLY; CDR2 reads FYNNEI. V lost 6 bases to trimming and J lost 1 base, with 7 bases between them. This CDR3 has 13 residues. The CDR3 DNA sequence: TGTGCCAGCAGACAGGGTTCTGGAAACACCATATATTTT. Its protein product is CASRQGSGNTIYF. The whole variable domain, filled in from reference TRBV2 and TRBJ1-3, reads EPEVTQTPSHQVTQMGQEVILRCVPISNHLYFYWYRQILGQKVEFLVSFYNNEISEKSEIFDDQFSVERPDGSNFTLKIRSTKLEDSAMYFCASRQGSGNTIYFGEGSWLTVV.

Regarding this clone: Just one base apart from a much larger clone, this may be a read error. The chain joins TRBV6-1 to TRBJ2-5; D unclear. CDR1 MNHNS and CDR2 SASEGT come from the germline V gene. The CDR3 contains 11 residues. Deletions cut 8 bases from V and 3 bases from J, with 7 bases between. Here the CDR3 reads CASSPKETQYF. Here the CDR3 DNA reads TGTGCCAGCTCTCCGAAAGAGACCCAGTACTTC.

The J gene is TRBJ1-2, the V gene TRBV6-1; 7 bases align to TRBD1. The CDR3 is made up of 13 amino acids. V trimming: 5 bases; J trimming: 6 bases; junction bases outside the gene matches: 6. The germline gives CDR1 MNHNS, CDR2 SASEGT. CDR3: CASSLTGMDGYTF. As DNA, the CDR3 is TGTGCCAGCAGTTTGACAGGGATGGATGGCTACACCTTC.

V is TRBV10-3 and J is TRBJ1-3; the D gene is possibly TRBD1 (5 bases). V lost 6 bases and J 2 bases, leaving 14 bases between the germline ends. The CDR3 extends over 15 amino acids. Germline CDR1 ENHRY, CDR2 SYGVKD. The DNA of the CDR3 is TGTGCCATCAGAAACGACAGTTCGGCTGGAAACACCATATATTTT. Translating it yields CAIRNDSSAGNTIYF.

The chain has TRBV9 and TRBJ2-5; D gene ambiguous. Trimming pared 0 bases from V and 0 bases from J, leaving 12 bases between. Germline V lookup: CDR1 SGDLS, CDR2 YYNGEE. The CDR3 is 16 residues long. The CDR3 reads CASSVAEGVYQETQYF. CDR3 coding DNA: TGTGCCAGCAGCGTAGCAGAAGGCGTTTACCAAGAGACCCAGTACTTC.

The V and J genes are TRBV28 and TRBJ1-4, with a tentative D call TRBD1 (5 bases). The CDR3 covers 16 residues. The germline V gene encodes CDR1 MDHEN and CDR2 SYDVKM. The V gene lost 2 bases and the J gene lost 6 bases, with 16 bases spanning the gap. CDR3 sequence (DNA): TGTGCCAGCAGTTTACCCAACGACAGAGGGGATGAAAAACTGTTTTTT. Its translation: CASSLPNDRGDEKLFF.

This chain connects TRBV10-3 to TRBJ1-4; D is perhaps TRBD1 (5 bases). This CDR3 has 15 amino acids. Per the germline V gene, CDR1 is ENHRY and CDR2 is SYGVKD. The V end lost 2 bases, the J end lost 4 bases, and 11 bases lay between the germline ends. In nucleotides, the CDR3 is TGTGCCATCAGTGAGCTTGGGAGGGGTAATGAAAAACTGTTTTTT. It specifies CAISELGRGNEKLFF.